The clone carrying this T cell receptor beta chain was detected many times. Individual cDNA molecules were tagged with unique molecular identifiers, the study reported. TCRdb re-analysed the 5' RACE reads in MiXCR, keeping a single row per CDR3 protein. The sample shows more than 90,000 distinct CDR3 sequences, 11% of them seen only once. The sample originates from a study of early T cells in non-severe SARS-CoV-2 infection. Across the whole study: The study sequenced bulk RNA from unsorted whole blood, with chains unpaired.

CDR3 length: 15 amino acids. CDR1 SGHVS and CDR2 FNYEAQ come from the germline V gene. Trimming took 3 bases from V and 5 from J; bases not matched to a gene: 4. The sequenced sample was whole blood. The clonotype originates from an adult who was a healthcare worker with PCR-confirmed SARS-CoV-2 infection or an uninfected control (not recorded which). The chain employs TRBV7-6 and TRBJ2-1; 10 bases map to TRBD2. CDR3 sequence reads: CASSFGTSVNNEQFF. The CDR3 DNA reads TGTGCCAGCAGCTTCGGGACTAGCGTAAACAATGAGCAGTTCTTC.